This T cell receptor (beta chain) was captured in a study of spatial heterogeneity in lung cancer. For the study at large: Alpha-chain sequences were consistently detected less often than beta-chain sequences.

This clonotype is medium-sized (0.01 to 0.1%). This beta chain turned up in a library designed for alpha chains; as an off-target read, its abundance says little. V lost 2 bases and J lost 4; bases outside the gene matches: 5. The germline V gene encodes CDR1 SGHDT and CDR2 YYEEEE. CDR3 length equals 16 residues. Stated time point: sample taken at primary tumor resection. Tumor, nontumor lung or frozen PBMC supplied whole RNA, sequenced without sorting. Every TCR cDNA molecule bore its own unique molecular identifier. One entry per CDR3 protein results from TCRdb running MiXCR on the 5' RACE reads. The data hold around 6,000 distinct CDR3 sequences, with roughly an eighth observed a single time.

This material consisted of lung tissue, taken at surgery. This sequence was found in a human donor with early-stage non-small cell lung cancer. The chain carries TRBV5-6 and TRBJ2-2; TRBD2 aligns across 10 bases. CDR3: CASSFGIAGGTGELFF. The CDR3 DNA is TGTGCCAGCAGCTTCGGGATAGCGGGAGGCACCGGGGAGCTGTTTTTT.